This T cell receptor (beta chain) was sequenced in a study of cytomegalovirus exposure and HLA in healthy donors. The V and J ends lost 7 bases and 5 bases, in that order; junction bases with no gene match: 11. The germline CDR1 and CDR2 sequences are MNHEY and SVGAGI. This CDR3 comprises 15 residues. PCR amplification relied on 60 Vbeta primers (plus 13 Jbeta primers). Profiled with immunoSEQ multiplex PCR; TCRdb holds only in-frame clones, not every one. The sample includes 150,000 to 200,000 clones, roughly 80% of them seen just once. The material sequenced was PBMCs. This sequence originates from a man between 18 and 35 years old in good health and CMV-seropositive. The chain employs TRBV6-5 and TRBJ2-5, with TRBD2 matching 9 bases. CDR3 sequence: CASTFSGRVGETQYF. In nucleotides, the CDR3 is TGTGCCAGCACTTTTAGCGGGAGAGTCGGGGAGACCCAGTACTTC.